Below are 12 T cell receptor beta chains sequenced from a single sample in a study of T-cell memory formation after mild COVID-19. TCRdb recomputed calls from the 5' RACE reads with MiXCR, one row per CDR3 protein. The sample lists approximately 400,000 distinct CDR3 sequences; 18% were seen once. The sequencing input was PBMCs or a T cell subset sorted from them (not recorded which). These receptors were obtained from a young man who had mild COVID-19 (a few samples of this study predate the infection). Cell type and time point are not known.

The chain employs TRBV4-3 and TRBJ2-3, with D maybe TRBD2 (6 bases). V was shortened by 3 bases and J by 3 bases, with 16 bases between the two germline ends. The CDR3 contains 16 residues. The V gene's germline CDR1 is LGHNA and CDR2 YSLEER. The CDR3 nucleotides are TGCGCCAGCAGCCAGAGGGTAGCGGTTTCGACAGATACGCAGTATTTT. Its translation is CASSQRVAVSTDTQYF.

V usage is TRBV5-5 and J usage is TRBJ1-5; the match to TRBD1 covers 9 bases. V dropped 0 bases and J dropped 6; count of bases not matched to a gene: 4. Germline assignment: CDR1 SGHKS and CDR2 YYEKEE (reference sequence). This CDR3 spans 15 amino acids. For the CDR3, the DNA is TGTGCCAGCAGCTTGGGGGACAGGGACAGTCAGCCCCAGCATTTT. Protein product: CASSLGDRDSQPQHF.

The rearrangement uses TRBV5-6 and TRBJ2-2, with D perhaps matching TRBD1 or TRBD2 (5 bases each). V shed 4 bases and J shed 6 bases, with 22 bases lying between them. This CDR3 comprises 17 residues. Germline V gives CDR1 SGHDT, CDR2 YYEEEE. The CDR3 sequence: CASSKPTVGVGAGELFF. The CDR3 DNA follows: TGTGCCAGCAGCAAGCCCACAGTAGGGGTGGGAGCCGGGGAGCTGTTTTTT.

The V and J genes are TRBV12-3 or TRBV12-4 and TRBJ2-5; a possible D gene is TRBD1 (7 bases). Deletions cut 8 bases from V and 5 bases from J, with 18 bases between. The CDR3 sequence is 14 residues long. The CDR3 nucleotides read TGTGCCAGCTCTCGTCAGGGGGGACTCGAGACCCAGTACTTC. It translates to CASSRQGGLETQYF.

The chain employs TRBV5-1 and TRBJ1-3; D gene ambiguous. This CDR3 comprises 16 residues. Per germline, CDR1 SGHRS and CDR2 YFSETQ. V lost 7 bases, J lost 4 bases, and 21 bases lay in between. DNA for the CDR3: TGCGCCAGCCCCCCCCAGGTCCCGGCGAAAGGAAACACCATATATTTT. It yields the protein CASPPQVPAKGNTIYF.

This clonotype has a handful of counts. CDR3 residues: CASSAYRTIYTEAFF. The CDR3 DNA reads as TGTGCCAGCAGCGCCTACAGGACAATTTACACTGAAGCTTTCTTT. The chain combines TRBV7-9 with TRBJ1-1; possibly TRBD1 for D (5 bases). The germline V and J ends were trimmed by 5 bases and 3 bases, with 16 bases remaining between them. The germline V gene has CDR1 SEHNR and CDR2 FQNEAQ (reference sequence). The CDR3 runs to 15 residues. Drawing the rest from reference TRBV7-9 and TRBJ1-1, the complete variable domain is DTGVSQNPRHKITKRGQNVTFRCDPISEHNRLYWYRQTLGQGPEFLTYFQNEAQLEKSRLLSDRFSAERPKGSFSTLEIQRTEQGDSAMYLCASSAYRTIYTEAFFGQGTRLTVV.

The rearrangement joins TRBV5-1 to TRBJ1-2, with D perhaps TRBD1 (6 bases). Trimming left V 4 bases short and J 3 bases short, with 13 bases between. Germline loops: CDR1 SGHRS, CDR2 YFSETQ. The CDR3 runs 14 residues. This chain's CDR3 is CASSAAGVDYGYTF. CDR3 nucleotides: TGCGCCAGCAGCGCGGCAGGGGTGGACTATGGCTACACCTTC.

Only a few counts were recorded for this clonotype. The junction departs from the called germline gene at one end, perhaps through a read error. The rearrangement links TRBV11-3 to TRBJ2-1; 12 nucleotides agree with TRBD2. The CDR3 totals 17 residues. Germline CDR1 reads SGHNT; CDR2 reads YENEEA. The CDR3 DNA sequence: TGTGCCAGCAGCCTAGATCGACTAGCGGGAGTAAACAATGAGCAGTTCTTC. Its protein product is CASSLDRLAGVNNEQFF.

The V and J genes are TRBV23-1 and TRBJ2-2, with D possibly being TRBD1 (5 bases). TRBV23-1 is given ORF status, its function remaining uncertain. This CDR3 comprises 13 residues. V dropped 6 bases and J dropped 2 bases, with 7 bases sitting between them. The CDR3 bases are TGCGCCAGCAGACAGGAAAACACCGGGGAGCTGTTTTTT. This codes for CASRQENTGELFF.

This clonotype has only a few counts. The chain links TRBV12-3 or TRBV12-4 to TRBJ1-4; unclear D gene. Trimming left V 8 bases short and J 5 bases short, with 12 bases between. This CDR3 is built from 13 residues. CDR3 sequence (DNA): TGTGCCAGCGGATTGGTCTCGAATGAAAAACTGTTTTTT. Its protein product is CASGLVSNEKLFF.

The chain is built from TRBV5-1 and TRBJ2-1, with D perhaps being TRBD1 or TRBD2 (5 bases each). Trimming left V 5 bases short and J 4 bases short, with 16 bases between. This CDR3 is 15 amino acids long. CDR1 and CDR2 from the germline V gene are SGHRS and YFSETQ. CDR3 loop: CASRSGPEGYNEQFF. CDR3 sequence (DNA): TGCGCCAGCAGGTCGGGTCCCGAGGGGTACAATGAGCAGTTCTTC.

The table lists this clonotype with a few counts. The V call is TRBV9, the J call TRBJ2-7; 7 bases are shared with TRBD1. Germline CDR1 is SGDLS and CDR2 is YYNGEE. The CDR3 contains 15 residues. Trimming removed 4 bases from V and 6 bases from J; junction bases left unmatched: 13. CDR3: CASSPTGTVMAEQYF. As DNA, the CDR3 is TGTGCCAGCAGCCCCACCGGGACAGTCATGGCCGAGCAGTACTTC.